This T cell receptor (beta chain) was observed in a study of molecular identifiers for immune sequencing clone quantification. Germline CDR1 MGHRA, CDR2 YSYEKL. The CDR3 has 14 residues. The V gene end was trimmed by 4 bases and the J gene end by 7 bases; junction bases not matched to a gene: 8. Bulk TCR libraries used previously described methods and listed TCR primers. TCRdb re-called the PCR reads with MiXCR, one entry per CDR3 protein. The sample yields tens of thousands of distinct CDR3 sequences, about 18% seen once. The sequence was obtained from a human donor in good health. Some libraries in this study had Jurkat cell RNA spiked in. Sequencing used naive CD8+ T cells from blood, with Jurkat cell RNA spiked in. Subset indicated: FACS-sorted CD8+CD4-CCR7+CD45RA+ naive T cells. The V and J genes are TRBV4-1 and TRBJ2-3; the match to TRBD2 covers 7 bases. DNA of the CDR3: TGCGCCAGCAGCCTGGGGGGGTGGGGAAATACGCAGTATTTT. Its translation is CASSLGGWGNTQYF.